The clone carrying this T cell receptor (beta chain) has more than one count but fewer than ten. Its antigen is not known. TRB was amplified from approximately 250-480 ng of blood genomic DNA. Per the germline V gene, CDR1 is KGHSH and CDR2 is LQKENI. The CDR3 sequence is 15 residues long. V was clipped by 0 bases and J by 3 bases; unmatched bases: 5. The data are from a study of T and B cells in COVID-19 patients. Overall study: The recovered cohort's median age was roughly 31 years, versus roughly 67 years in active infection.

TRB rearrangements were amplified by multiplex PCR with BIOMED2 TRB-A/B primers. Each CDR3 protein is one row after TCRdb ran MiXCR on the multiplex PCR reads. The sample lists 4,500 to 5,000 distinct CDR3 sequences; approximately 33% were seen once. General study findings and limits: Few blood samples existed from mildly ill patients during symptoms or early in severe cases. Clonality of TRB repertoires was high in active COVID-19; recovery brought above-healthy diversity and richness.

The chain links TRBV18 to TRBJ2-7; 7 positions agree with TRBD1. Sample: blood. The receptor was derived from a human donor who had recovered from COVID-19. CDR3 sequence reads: CASSPPRQGLYEQYF. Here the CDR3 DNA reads TGTGCCAGCTCACCACCGAGACAGGGCCTCTACGAGCAGTACTTC.